This TCR beta chain was sequenced in a study of regulatory T cells in long-lasting Graves disease. The germline CDR1 and CDR2 sequences are GTSNPN and SVGIG (reference sequence). This CDR3 spans 16 amino acids. V gave up 0 bases and J gave up 1 base; unmatched junction bases: 5. Time point indicated: newly diagnosed GD, antithyroid drugs for less than 3 months. The TCR library was prepared using RNA isolated from PBMCs. Libraries of TCR beta came from iRepertoire HTBI primers plus Arm-PCR of CDR3 regions. TCRdb re-called the multiplex PCR reads through MiXCR, storing one row per CDR3 protein. The table has 200,000 to 250,000 distinct CDR3 sequences, around a fifth seen once; the top ten hold approximately 10%. The data were also submitted as part of a second study, on T cells in Graves' hyperthyroidism and ophthalmopathy. From that study: Uncontrolled infection, other autoimmune disease, pregnancy or lactation led to exclusion. Ophthalmopathy, which appeared later, was predicted by the model a median about 6 months before onset.

This clonotype was obtained from a woman aged 25-40 years with Graves disease. The specimen comprised peripheral blood mononuclear cells (PBMCs), sampled at new diagnosis, from a patient treated with antithyroid drugs. The chain recombines TRBV30 with TRBJ1-5; 8 bases match TRBD1. The CDR3: CAWSVQGGPSNQPQHF. The DNA for the CDR3 is TGTGCCTGGAGTGTACAGGGGGGGCCCAGCAATCAGCCCCAGCATTTT.